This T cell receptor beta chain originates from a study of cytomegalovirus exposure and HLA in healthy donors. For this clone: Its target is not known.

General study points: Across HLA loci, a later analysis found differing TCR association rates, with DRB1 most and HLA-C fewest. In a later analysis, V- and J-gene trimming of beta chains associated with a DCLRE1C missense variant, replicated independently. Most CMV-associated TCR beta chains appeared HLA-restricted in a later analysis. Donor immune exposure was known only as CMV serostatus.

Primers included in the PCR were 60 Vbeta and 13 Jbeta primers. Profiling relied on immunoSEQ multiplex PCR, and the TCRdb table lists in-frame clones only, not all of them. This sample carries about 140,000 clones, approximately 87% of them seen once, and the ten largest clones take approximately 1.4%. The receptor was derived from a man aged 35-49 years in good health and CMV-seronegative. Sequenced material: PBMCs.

This CDR3 reads CASSQDAAGGYNEQFF. The CDR3 nucleotides are TGCGCCAGCAGCCAAGATGCAGCGGGAGGGTACAATGAGCAGTTCTTC. The chain uses TRBV4-3 and TRBJ2-1; 10 bases agree with TRBD2. From germline, CDR1 is LGHNA and CDR2 YSLEER. The CDR3 sequence is 16 residues long. V was clipped by 0 bases and J by 4 bases; unmatched bases: 3.